A single sample is the source of the 6 T cell receptor beta chains below, sequenced in a study of CD8 T cells in ankylosing spondylitis (dated by TCRdb to about 2017). The receptor library was made with 5' RACE. Sequenced using an Illumina HiSeq 2500. TCRdb applied fastp at Q25 and MiXCR to the public reads, then kept only in-frame beta chains. Each entry is one CDR3 protein sequence, shown with its most common DNA and genes. The sample profile shows 200,000 to 300,000 distinct CDR3 sequences; less than 10% of them were found once. Around 6.8% of the sample is in the top ten clones. The sample comprised blood, either unsorted or a sorted T cell fraction (not recorded which). These receptors originate from a male donor with ankylosing spondylitis or in good health (not recorded which).

This clonotype was seen more than once but under ten times. The chain links TRBV5-1 to TRBJ2-6; D remains ambiguous. The length of the CDR3 is 16 residues. Germline values: CDR1 SGHRS, CDR2 YFSETQ. V was shortened by 1 base and J by 0 bases, with 8 bases between the two germline ends. CDR3 in amino acids: CASSLMANSGANVLTF. CDR3 DNA sequence: TGCGCCAGCAGCTTGATGGCGAACTCTGGGGCCAACGTCCTGACTTTC.

This rearrangement joins TRBV24-1 to TRBJ2-3; D is perhaps TRBD1 (6 bases). Germline values: CDR1 KGHDR, CDR2 SFDVKD. V was trimmed by 5 bases and J by 2 bases, leaving 13 bases between them. The CDR3 consists of 15 residues. CDR3 bases: TGTGCCACCAGTGGTTGGGACACTAACACAGATACGCAGTATTTT. The encoded protein is CATSGWDTNTDTQYF.

This clonotype was picked up many times. Written as DNA, the CDR3 is TGCGCCAGCAGCTTGAGAGCGGGGTCCTACGAGCAGTACTTC. Its translation is CASSLRAGSYEQYF. This chain uses TRBV5-1 with TRBJ2-7, with 7 bases identical to TRBD2. Germline V gene lookup returns CDR1 SGHRS and CDR2 YFSETQ. The CDR3 sequence is 14 residues long. The ends lost 1 base at V and 1 base at J; junction bases unmatched: 2.

The chain employs TRBV7-9 and TRBJ1-5, with a tentative D call TRBD1 (5 bases). The CDR3 runs 13 residues. V lost 5 bases and J lost 5, with 10 bases in between. Germline-derived CDR1 and CDR2 are SEHNR and FQNEAQ (reference sequence). The CDR3 reads CASSRGGDQPQHF. In DNA form, the CDR3 reads TGTGCCAGCAGCCGGGGAGGGGATCAGCCCCAGCATTTT.

This clonotype was detected ten times or more. The chain uses TRBV27 and TRBJ1-2; D perhaps matches TRBD1 (5 bases). Trimming cost V 4 bases and J 4 bases, with 10 bases left between them. The CDR3 is 13 residues long. CDR1 is MNHEY, CDR2 SMNVEV, per germline (reference sequence). DNA for the CDR3: TGTGCCAGCAGTTGGCCGGGGGGCTATGGCTACACCTTC. Its translation: CASSWPGGYGYTF.

This clonotype was counted ten times or more. The chain combines TRBV5-6 with TRBJ2-3, with 11 positions matching TRBD1. Trimming at V came to 0 bases and at J to 4 bases, leaving 1 base not matched to a gene. There are 15 residues in the CDR3. Germline V lookup: CDR1 SGHDT, CDR2 YYEEEE. CDR3 nucleotides: TGTGCCAGCAGCTTGGGGGGACAGGGGGCAGATACGCAGTATTTT. Protein product: CASSLGGQGADTQYF.